Below are 22 T cell receptor beta chains sequenced from a single sample in a study of blood T cell repertoires in COVID-19. The data were produced by immunoSEQ multiplex PCR, yet TCRdb's version contains in-frame clones alone and is incomplete. The table includes under 250,000 clones, 90% to 95% detected once. Sequencing input: peripheral blood. The receptors derive from a man aged 30-40 years with acute or convalescent COVID-19.

The chain recombines TRBV7-2 with TRBJ1-5; unclear D gene. Trimming shortened V by 5 bases and J by 3 bases, and 14 bases separated the two germline ends. CDR1 and CDR2 from the germline V gene are SGHTA and FQGNSA. CDR3 length: 15 residues. CDR3 in amino acids: CASSPSRVLNQPQHF. In nucleotides, the CDR3 is TGTGCCAGCAGCCCCTCGAGGGTCCTCAATCAGCCCCAGCATTTT.

This clone has only one observation. The rearrangement uses TRBV13 and TRBJ2-3; TRBD1 matches at 9 bases. Unmatched junction bases numbered 5, after V lost 1 base and J lost 6 bases. Per the germline V gene, CDR1 is PRHDT and CDR2 is FYEKMQ (reference sequence). The CDR3 runs to 15 residues. The CDR3 region has the DNA TGTGCCAGCAGCTTAGCAGGACAGGGGATCGATACGCAGTATTTT. This sequence encodes CASSLAGQGIDTQYF.

This sequence joins TRBV3-1 (or the pseudogene TRBV3-2) and TRBJ2-1; TRBD2 aligns across 10 bases. The ends lost 3 bases at V and 13 bases at J; junction bases unmatched: 12. Germline CDR1 LGHDT, CDR2 YNNKEL (reference sequence). CDR3 length: 15 amino acids. The CDR3 is CASSQGIASGSPQFF. The CDR3 nucleotides are TGTGCCAGCAGCCAGGGTATCGCTAGCGGGAGCCCACAGTTCTTC.

The chain recombines TRBV28 with TRBJ1-1; 8 bases align to TRBD1. Trimming cost V 6 bases and J 0 bases; bases outside gene matches: 3. Germline CDR1 and CDR2: MDHEN and SYDVKM. This CDR3 has 14 residues. DNA of the CDR3: TGTGCCAGCAGACAGGGGGATCTGAACACTGAAGCTTTCTTT. This sequence encodes CASRQGDLNTEAFF.

The chain carries TRBV6-6 and TRBJ1-2, with D tentatively TRBD1 (6 bases). The CDR3 covers 14 residues. Trimming removed 2 bases at V and 4 bases at J, with 11 bases between. Germline assignment: CDR1 MNHNY and CDR2 SVGAGI (reference sequence). The CDR3 reads CASSYGQLIYGYTF. The DNA of the CDR3 is TGTGCCAGCAGTTACGGACAGCTAATCTATGGCTACACCTTC.

CDR3 DNA sequence: TGTGCCAGCAGGTTAGCGGGGGCCCACACAGATACGCAGTATTTT. This gives the protein CASRLAGAHTDTQYF. This rearrangement joins TRBV6-6 to TRBJ2-3; 9 bases align to TRBD2. This CDR3 comprises 15 residues. Germline V gene data show CDR1 as MNHNY and CDR2 as SVGAGI (reference sequence). Germline trimming cut 6 bases from V and 2 bases from J; bases unmatched to any gene: 6.

J is TRBJ2-7 and V is TRBV10-3, with D possibly being TRBD2 (5 bases). CDR1 and CDR2 from the germline V gene are ENHRY and SYGVKD. The V gene lost 6 bases and the J gene lost 4 bases, with 16 bases spanning the gap. The CDR3 sequence is 14 residues long. CDR3 coding DNA: TGTGCCATCAGCAGCGGAGGCGACCTTTACGAGCAGTACTTC. This translates into CAISSGGDLYEQYF.

The chain uses TRBV4-1 and TRBJ1-1; TRBD1 agrees at 7 bases. The ends lost 4 bases at V and 6 bases at J; junction bases unmatched: 8. Germline assignment: CDR1 MGHRA and CDR2 YSYEKL. This CDR3 spans 14 amino acids. This chain's CDR3 is CASSLGNRGSEAFF. DNA of the CDR3: TGCGCCAGCAGCCTCGGGAACAGGGGATCTGAAGCTTTCTTT.

The rearrangement links TRBV6-4 to TRBJ2-1; 8 nucleotides line up with TRBD2. The junction had 13 bases not matched to a gene; V was cut back by 2 bases and J by 7 bases. Germline-derived CDR1 and CDR2 are MRHNA and SNTAGT. The CDR3 runs 17 residues. CDR3 coding DNA: TGTGCCAGCAGTGACCCGAGGACGGGACTAGGCAGAAATGAGCAGTTCTTC. The encoded protein is CASSDPRTGLGRNEQFF.

The chain employs TRBV14 and TRBJ1-2; 7 bases fit TRBD1. Looked up from germline, CDR1 is SGHDN and CDR2 is FVKESK. V dropped 3 bases and J dropped 3; count of bases not matched to a gene: 10. The CDR3 consists of 16 residues. CDR3 sequence reads: CASSHQGGQRHYGYTF. The CDR3 nucleotides are TGTGCCAGCAGCCACCAAGGGGGACAGCGCCACTATGGCTACACCTTC.

The CDR3 DNA follows: TGTGCCAGCAGCTTGGCGGGTCGGGACAGGGTTGAGACCCAGTACTTC. It yields the protein CASSLAGRDRVETQYF. The chain couples TRBV5-4 to TRBJ2-5, with TRBD1 matching 9 bases. The CDR3 loop spans 16 amino acids. V was pared by 0 bases and J by 5 bases, with 8 bases of the junction left unmatched. Germline CDR1 is SGHNT and CDR2 is YYREEE (reference sequence).

V gene TRBV7-2 combines with J gene TRBJ2-7; 7 bases are shared with TRBD1. Germline loops: CDR1 SGHTA, CDR2 FQGNSA. The CDR3 has 15 amino acids. V gave up 7 bases and J gave up 2 bases; unmatched junction bases: 11. In DNA, the CDR3 is TGTGCCAGCAAAAAATATCTACAGGGGACCTACGAGCAGTACTTC. Residues: CASKKYLQGTYEQYF.

In its sample, this clone was seen once. This chain uses TRBV4-1 with TRBJ1-5, with a possible D match to TRBD1 (5 bases). Germline V CDR1 and CDR2: MGHRA, YSYEKL. Trimming cost V 0 bases and J 0 bases, with 12 bases left between them. CDR3 size: 17 residues. Here the CDR3 reads CASSQDPSGYSNQPQHF. The CDR3 DNA sequence: TGCGCCAGCAGCCAAGACCCTTCAGGGTATAGCAATCAGCCCCAGCATTTT.

V and J are TRBV3-1 (or the pseudogene TRBV3-2) and TRBJ2-3; no reliable D call. Germline CDR1 LGHDT, CDR2 YNNKEL (reference sequence). The CDR3 contains 14 residues. V was shortened by 4 bases and J by 11 bases, with 19 bases between the two germline ends. This CDR3 is CASSPSGSPFGQYF. The CDR3 coding sequence is TGTGCCAGCAGCCCTTCGGGTAGCCCTTTCGGGCAGTATTTT.

The chain links TRBV6-5 to TRBJ1-2; a possible D gene is TRBD1 (5 bases). V shed 5 bases and J shed 6 bases, with 13 bases lying between them. CDR3 length: 13 amino acids. Germline CDR1 MNHEY, CDR2 SVGAGI. The CDR3 DNA is TGTGCCAGCAGTATGCGGGACCGGGATGGCTACACCTTC. Translation gives CASSMRDRDGYTF.

This chain connects TRBV7-9 to TRBJ1-1; unclear D gene. Germline V CDR1 and CDR2: SEHNR, FQNEAQ (reference sequence). The CDR3 has 13 residues. Trimming left V 3 bases short and J 4 bases short, with 9 bases between. CDR3 residues: CASSFRDGTEAFF. The DNA of the CDR3 is TGTGCCAGCAGCTTTCGGGATGGCACTGAAGCTTTCTTT.

This clone was seen once. V is TRBV5-1 and J is TRBJ1-3, with TRBD1 identical over 7 bases. The CDR3 covers 16 residues. Germline assignment: CDR1 SGHRS and CDR2 YFSETQ. V shed 0 bases and J 4 bases; nucleotides not matched to a gene: 7. In DNA form, the CDR3 reads TGCGCCAGCAGCTTGGGACAGGGCTTCCCCGGAAACACCATATATTTT. Translation gives CASSLGQGFPGNTIYF.

The J gene is TRBJ2-3, the V gene TRBV6-2 or TRBV6-3, with 8 nucleotides matching TRBD2. CDR3 length: 16 amino acids. With 2 bases clipped from V and 8 bases from J, the junction kept 12 bases outside the gene matches. Germline CDR1 MNHEY, CDR2 SVGEGT. CDR3 nucleotides: TGTGCCAGCAGTTACCGTGGGCTAGCGGGCCCCCCTACGCAGTATTTT. Protein sequence: CASSYRGLAGPPTQYF.

V usage is TRBV5-4 and J usage is TRBJ2-7; D is undetermined. The CDR3 runs 14 residues. From germline, CDR1 is SGHNT and CDR2 YYREEE (reference sequence). With 4 bases removed from V and 2 bases from J, the gap between germline ends came to 13 bases. CDR3 residues: CASSPVGQAYEQYF. CDR3 bases: TGTGCCAGCAGCCCCGTTGGGCAGGCCTACGAGCAGTACTTC. Drawing the rest from reference TRBV5-4 and TRBJ2-7, the complete variable domain is ETGVTQSPTHLIKTRGQQVTLRCSSQSGHNTVSWYQQALGQGPQFIFQYYREEENGRGNFPPRFSGLQFPNYSSELNVNALELDDSALYLCASSPVGQAYEQYFGPGTRLTVT.

V and J are TRBV30 and TRBJ2-1; TRBD1 might be the D (6 bases). This CDR3 is 13 amino acids long. Germline CDR1 GTSNPN, CDR2 SVGIG (reference sequence). V lost 8 bases and J lost 7, with 18 bases in between. CDR3 in DNA: TGTGCCAAACAGGGTCGGGCATTGAATGAGCAGTTCTTC. Translated, it gives CAKQGRALNEQFF.

The chain combines TRBV5-4 with TRBJ1-2, with D possibly being TRBD1 (5 bases). The CDR3 length is 14 residues. The V gene's germline CDR1 is SGHNT and CDR2 YYREEE (reference sequence). V shed 1 base and J shed 5 bases, with 12 bases lying between them. As DNA, the CDR3 is TGTGCCAGCAGCTTGCAGGGTAAGGTGTATGGCTACACCTTC. It is translated as CASSLQGKVYGYTF.

The chain recombines TRBV6-5 with TRBJ1-2, with TRBD1 as a possible D gene (6 bases). The germline V and J ends were trimmed by 0 bases and 8 bases, with 16 bases remaining between them. In germline, CDR1 is MNHEY, CDR2 SVGAGI. The CDR3 is made up of 15 amino acids. The CDR3 bases are TGTGCCAGCAGTTACTCGAGTTGGGCAGGGGAAGGCTACACCTTC. Translation gives CASSYSSWAGEGYTF.